This TCR beta chain is drawn from a study of blood T cell repertoires in COVID-19. Overall study context: Acute and convalescent COVID-19 specimens originated in the United States, Italy and Spain. PBMCs, B-cell-depleted T cells, or T cells provided the cDNA or gDNA that made up the material.

Methods used by the authors: Scientists estimated how many nucleated cells there were by amplifying reference gene primers. Generated by immunoSEQ multiplex PCR, the TCRdb table keeps only in-frame clones and is missing some. D and trimming were read from the DNA, whereas the V and J calls and clone size are those reported in that table. The profile covers fewer than 30,000 clones, with about 80% appearing a single time and approximately 15% taken by the ten largest. Trimming left V 0 bases short and J 8 bases short, with 14 bases between. The CDR3 totals 14 residues. CDR1 and CDR2 from the germline V gene are SGHRS and YFSETQ.

J is TRBJ1-1 and V is TRBV5-1, with a weak D call TRBD1 (5 bases). The TCR was taken from a man aged 65 to 79 with active COVID-19. The sample consisted of peripheral blood. The CDR3 nucleotides read TGCGCCAGCAGCTTGGGTAGCTTATGGGGCGAAGCTTTCTTT. This gives the protein CASSLGSLWGEAFF. Full variable domain (missing parts from reference TRBV5-1 and TRBJ1-1): KAGVTQTPRYLIKTRGQQVTLSCSPISGHRSVSWYQQTPGQGLQFLFEYFSETQRNKGNFPGRFSGRQFSNSRSEMNVSTLELGDSALYLCASSLGSLWGEAFFGQGTRLTVV.